This TCR beta chain was retrieved from a study of CD8 T cells in Susac syndrome. Random hexamers were used to reverse transcribe roughly 0.45 to 1 ug of RNA. The authors amplified TCR beta CDR3 across 54 Vbeta and 13 Jbeta using immunoSEQ multiplex PCR. One entry per CDR3 protein results from TCRdb running MiXCR on the immunoSEQ multiplex PCR reads. The profile shows about 200,000 distinct CDR3 sequences, 90% to 95% of them singletons. V shed 8 bases and J shed 6 bases, with 12 bases lying between them. CDR1 is MNHNY, CDR2 SVGAGI, per germline (reference sequence). CDR3 length: 12 amino acids. The sample consisted of CD4+ T cells from PBMCs. This sequence joins TRBV6-6 and TRBJ2-3; D gene unclear. The origin of this receptor is a human donor in good health. The CDR3 coding sequence is TGTGCCAGCGGACCGTCGTGGGATACGCAGTATTTT. It codes for CASGPSWDTQYF.